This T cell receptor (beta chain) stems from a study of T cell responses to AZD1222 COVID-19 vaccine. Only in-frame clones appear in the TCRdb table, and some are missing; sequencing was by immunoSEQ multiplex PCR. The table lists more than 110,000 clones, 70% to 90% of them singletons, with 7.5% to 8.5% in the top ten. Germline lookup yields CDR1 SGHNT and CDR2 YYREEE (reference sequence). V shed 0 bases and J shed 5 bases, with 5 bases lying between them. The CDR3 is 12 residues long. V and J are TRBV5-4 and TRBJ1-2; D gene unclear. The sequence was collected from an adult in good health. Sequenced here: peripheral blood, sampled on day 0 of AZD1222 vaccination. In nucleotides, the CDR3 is TGTGCCAGCAGCTTGGCGGATTATGGCTACACCTTC. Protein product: CASSLADYGYTF.